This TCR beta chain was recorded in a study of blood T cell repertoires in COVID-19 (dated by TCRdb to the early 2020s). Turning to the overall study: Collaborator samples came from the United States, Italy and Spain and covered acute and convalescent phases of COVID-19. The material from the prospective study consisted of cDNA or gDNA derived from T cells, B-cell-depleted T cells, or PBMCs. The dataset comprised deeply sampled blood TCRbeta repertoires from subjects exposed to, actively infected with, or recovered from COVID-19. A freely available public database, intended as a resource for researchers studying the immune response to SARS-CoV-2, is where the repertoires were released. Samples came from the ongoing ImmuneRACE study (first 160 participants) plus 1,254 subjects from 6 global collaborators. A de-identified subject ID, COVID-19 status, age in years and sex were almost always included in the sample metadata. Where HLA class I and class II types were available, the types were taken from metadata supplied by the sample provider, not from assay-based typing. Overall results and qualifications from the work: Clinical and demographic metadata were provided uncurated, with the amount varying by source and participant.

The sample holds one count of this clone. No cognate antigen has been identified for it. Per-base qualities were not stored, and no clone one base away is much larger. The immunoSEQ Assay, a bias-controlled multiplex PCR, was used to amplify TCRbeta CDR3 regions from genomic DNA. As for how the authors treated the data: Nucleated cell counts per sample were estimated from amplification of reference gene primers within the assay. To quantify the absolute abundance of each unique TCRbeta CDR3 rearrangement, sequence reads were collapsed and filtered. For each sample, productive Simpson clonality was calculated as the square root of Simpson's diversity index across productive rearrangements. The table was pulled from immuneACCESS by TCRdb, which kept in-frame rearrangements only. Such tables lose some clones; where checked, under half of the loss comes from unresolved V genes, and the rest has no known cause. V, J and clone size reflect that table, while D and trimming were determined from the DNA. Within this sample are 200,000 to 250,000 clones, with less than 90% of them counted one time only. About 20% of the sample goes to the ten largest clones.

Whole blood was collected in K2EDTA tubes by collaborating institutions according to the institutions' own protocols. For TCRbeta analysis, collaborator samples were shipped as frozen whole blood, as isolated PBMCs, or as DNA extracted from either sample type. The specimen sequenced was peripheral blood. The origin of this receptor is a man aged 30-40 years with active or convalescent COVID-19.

The nucleotide sequence is given as TGTGCCAGTAGTCCACAGCTGGGGGTAACAGGGGAGACCCAGTACTTC. Its protein product is CASSPQLGVTGETQYF. The chain links TRBV19 with TRBJ2-5, with TRBD1 tentatively as D gene (6 bases match). From the germline V gene (reference sequence), CDR1 is LNHDA and CDR2 is SQIVND. V gives up 5 bases and J gives up 5 bases, and the segment between their germline ends measures 21 bases. Including cysteine and phenylalanine, the CDR3 has 16 amino acids. Only CDR3 DNA remains: 48 bases, in frame from the first base.